The 21 T cell receptor beta chains below were found in one sample sequenced in a study of spatial heterogeneity in lung cancer. Time point of the sample: sample taken at primary tumor resection. Frozen PBMC, nontumor lung or tumor provided whole RNA, which was sequenced unsorted. TCRdb re-analysed the 5' RACE reads in MiXCR, keeping a single row per CDR3 protein. The repertoire consists of 50,000 to 65,000 distinct CDR3 sequences, with 8.4% occurring once and the leading ten covering more than 13%. Sequenced here: PBMCs, sampled at surgery. These receptors all come from a female donor with early-stage non-small cell lung cancer.

A few counts support this clonotype. CDR3 region: CASSPPGQHQPQHF. CDR3 sequence (DNA): TGTGCCAGCTCACCACCGGGCCAGCATCAGCCCCAGCATTTT. The J gene is TRBJ1-5, the V gene TRBV18; D is uncertain. Germline-derived CDR1 and CDR2 are KGHSH and LQKENI. The V and J ends lost 0 bases and 5 bases respectively, with 8 bases between them. CDR3 length: 14 residues.

J is TRBJ1-2 and V is TRBV12-3 or TRBV12-4; D possibly corresponds to TRBD1 (6 bases). The CDR3 spans 15 residues. V lost 5 bases to trimming and J lost 6 bases, with 19 bases between them. The CDR3 reads CASSLMTGLGDGYTF. The CDR3 DNA reads TGTGCCAGCAGTCTGATGACAGGTCTCGGCGATGGCTACACCTTC.

This clonotype was observed at least ten times. The chain recombines TRBV12-3 or TRBV12-4 with TRBJ1-4, with D perhaps matching TRBD1 (5 bases). This CDR3 is built from 15 residues. The V end lost 6 bases, the J end lost 7 bases, and 18 bases lay between the germline ends. The CDR3 sequence: CASSPRGRGSEKLFF. CDR3 nucleotides: TGTGCCAGCAGCCCTCGGGGACGGGGGAGTGAAAAACTGTTTTTT.

This clonotype was detected only a few times. The chain has TRBV6-6 and TRBJ1-3; 12 bases fit TRBD1. The V and J ends lost 4 bases and 4 bases, in that order; junction bases with no gene match: 8. Per the germline V gene, CDR1 is MNHNY and CDR2 is SVGAGI (reference sequence). CDR3 length: 17 residues. CDR3: CASSSGTGGRDGNTIYF. CDR3 in DNA: TGTGCCAGCAGTTCTGGGACAGGGGGCCGGGACGGAAACACCATATATTTT.

This clonotype was recorded at least ten times. V is TRBV27 and J is TRBJ1-5, with D perhaps matching TRBD1 (5 bases). Germline assignment: CDR1 MNHEY and CDR2 SMNVEV (reference sequence). This CDR3 has 14 residues. V lost 4 bases and J lost 5, with 12 bases in between. CDR3 protein: CASSSRDPDQPQHF. In nucleotides, the CDR3 is TGTGCCAGCAGTTCCCGGGACCCGGATCAGCCCCAGCATTTT.

The chain employs TRBV27 and TRBJ1-2; 9 bases line up with TRBD1. The V gene end was trimmed by 7 bases and the J gene end by 5 bases; junction bases not matched to a gene: 8. The CDR3 contains 14 residues. The V gene's germline CDR1 is MNHEY and CDR2 SMNVEV (reference sequence). CDR3 DNA sequence: TGTGCCAGCAATTCCCCCGGGACAGGGTATGGCTACACCTTC. Translating it yields CASNSPGTGYGYTF.

This clonotype was detected a few times. One end of the junction fails to match germline, which may point to a read error. This sequence joins TRBV11-1 and TRBJ2-7; 8 nucleotides agree with TRBD2. Germline CDR1 is SGHAT and CDR2 is FQDESV (reference sequence). The length of the CDR3 is 15 residues. This CDR3 is CASTLSGTSNNEQYF. The CDR3 nucleotides read TGTGCCAGCACCTTATCCGGGACTAGTAACAACGAGCAGTACTTC.

This clonotype has at least ten counts. V gene TRBV3-1 combines with J gene TRBJ2-7, with D perhaps matching TRBD1 (6 bases). CDR3 size: 14 residues. The V and J ends lost 4 bases and 1 base respectively, with 11 bases between them. CDR1 is LGHDT and CDR2 is YNNKEL in the germline V gene (reference sequence). CDR3 amino acids: CASSPDSRSYEQYF. The CDR3, as DNA: TGTGCCAGCAGCCCGGACAGCCGATCCTACGAGCAGTACTTC.

This clonotype was found a few times. V and J are TRBV6-5 and TRBJ2-7; a possible D gene is TRBD1 (7 bases). The CDR3 is 14 residues long. The germline gives CDR1 MNHEY, CDR2 SVGAGI. V was cut by 2 bases and J by 6 bases, with 14 bases left in between. CDR3 bases: TGTGCCAGCAGTTACGACAGGGAGGCGCTCGAGCAGTACTTC. It is translated as CASSYDREALEQYF.

There are many counts of this clonotype. The chain recombines TRBV11-1 with TRBJ2-2; 7 bases line up with TRBD2. V was clipped by 4 bases and J by 2 bases; unmatched bases: 4. This CDR3 is built from 15 residues. Germline V gives CDR1 SGHAT, CDR2 FQDESV (reference sequence). The CDR3 region has the DNA TGTGCCAGCAGCTCTAGCGGAATCAACACCGGGGAGCTGTTTTTT. Amino acid sequence: CASSSSGINTGELFF.

In its sample, this clonotype was seen many times. The V gene is TRBV7-3, the J gene TRBJ2-1, with D maybe TRBD1 (6 bases). The V gene lost 1 base and the J gene lost 5 bases, with 12 bases spanning the gap. Looked up from germline, CDR1 is SGHTA and CDR2 is FQGTGA. This CDR3 has 15 residues. DNA for the CDR3: TGTGCCAGCAGCTTAATTGGTACAGGGAACAATGAGCAGTTCTTC. As protein: CASSLIGTGNNEQFF.

This clonotype was detected many times. V and J are TRBV5-1 and TRBJ2-5; TRBD2 might be the D (6 bases). CDR3 length: 16 residues. CDR1 and CDR2 (germline): SGHRS, YFSETQ. V shed 0 bases and J shed 0 bases, with 12 bases lying between them. The CDR3 DNA follows: TGCGCCAGCAGCTTGGCCCTAGCGACTTACCAAGAGACCCAGTACTTC. Amino acids: CASSLALATYQETQYF.

Ten or more counts support this clonotype. This sequence joins TRBV9 and TRBJ2-1; no reliable D call. V was cut by 0 bases and J by 0 bases, with 16 bases left in between. The CDR3 runs to 18 residues. Germline CDR1 reads SGDLS; CDR2 reads YYNGEE. DNA for the CDR3: TGTGCCAGCAGCGTAGGACAAGGATACTCGAGCTCCTACAATGAGCAGTTCTTC. Encoded protein: CASSVGQGYSSSYNEQFF.

This clonotype occurred many times. The V gene is TRBV6-1, the J gene TRBJ2-7, with D unclear. The CDR3 extends over 15 amino acids. Germline CDR1 is MNHNS and CDR2 is SASEGT. The V and J ends lost 7 bases and 0 bases respectively, with 16 bases between them. The CDR3 spells CASMRGSPGSYEQYV. CDR3 DNA sequence: TGTGCCAGCATGAGAGGTTCGCCCGGCTCCTACGAGCAGTACGTC.

This clonotype was seen many times. V is TRBV15 and J is TRBJ2-5; D unresolved. V was shortened by 3 bases and J by 5 bases, with 10 bases between the two germline ends. Germline lookup yields CDR1 LNHNV and CDR2 YYDKDF (reference sequence). The CDR3 sequence is 13 residues long. Here the CDR3 DNA reads TGTGCCACCAGCAGTTTCAAATGGGAGACCCAGTACTTC. This sequence encodes CATSSFKWETQYF.

This clonotype has ten or more counts. Germline and junction disagree at one end, which may indicate a read error. The chain joins TRBV9 to TRBJ2-5, with D tentatively TRBD1 or TRBD2 (6 bases each). Germline V gene data show CDR1 as SGDLS and CDR2 as YYNGEE. The CDR3 runs 12 residues. The CDR3 protein is CASSVAGGPPDF. CDR3 DNA sequence: TGTGCCAGCAGCGTAGCCGGGGGCCCTCCGGACTTC.

This clonotype appeared many times. CDR3 DNA: TGTGCCAGCAGCTTCAGGGGGGGCTACCCCCACGGGCAGTTCTTC. Protein: CASSFRGGYPHGQFF. The chain carries TRBV7-3 and TRBJ2-1; D tentatively fits TRBD1 or TRBD2 (7 bases each). Trimming took 3 bases from V and 12 from J, leaving 21 bases between them. Germline V CDR1 and CDR2: SGHTA, FQGTGA. This CDR3 region has 15 residues.

This clonotype was found a few times. This chain joins TRBV5-4 and TRBJ1-2; 7 bases fit TRBD1. The junction had 5 bases not matched to a gene; V was cut back by 4 bases and J by 2 bases. Germline loops: CDR1 SGHNT, CDR2 YYREEE (reference sequence). This CDR3 spans 14 amino acids. The CDR3 protein is CASSQGQMNYGYTF. Here the CDR3 DNA reads TGTGCCAGCAGCCAGGGACAGATGAACTATGGCTACACCTTC.

This clonotype showed up just a few times. The chain carries TRBV29-1 and TRBJ1-5, with D hard to call. V was shortened by 1 base and J by 11 bases, with 15 bases between the two germline ends. The length of the CDR3 is 13 residues. Per germline, CDR1 SQVTM and CDR2 ANQGSEA. The CDR3 coding sequence is TGCAGCGTTGAAGTAGCGGCTACCGGCTCCCAGCATTTT. It encodes CSVEVAATGSQHF.

The chain employs TRBV5-5 and TRBJ2-3, with D possibly matching TRBD1 (7 bases). V lost 4 bases and J lost 4, with 22 bases in between. CDR3 length equals 17 residues. Germline-derived CDR1 and CDR2 are SGHKS and YYEKEE (reference sequence). The CDR3 region is CASSHLAGGTVADTQYF. The CDR3 DNA reads TGTGCCAGCAGCCATTTGGCGGGCGGGACAGTAGCAGATACGCAGTATTTT.

This clonotype was seen repeatedly, ten times or more. The V and J genes are TRBV10-3 and TRBJ2-7; the D call may be TRBD1 or TRBD2 (5 bases each). V shed 0 bases and J shed 2 bases, with 11 bases lying between them. CDR3 length equals 15 residues. Germline loops: CDR1 ENHRY, CDR2 SYGVKD. The CDR3 spells CAISESIRDAYEQYV. The CDR3 DNA reads as TGTGCCATCAGTGAGTCGATCAGGGACGCCTACGAGCAGTACGTC.